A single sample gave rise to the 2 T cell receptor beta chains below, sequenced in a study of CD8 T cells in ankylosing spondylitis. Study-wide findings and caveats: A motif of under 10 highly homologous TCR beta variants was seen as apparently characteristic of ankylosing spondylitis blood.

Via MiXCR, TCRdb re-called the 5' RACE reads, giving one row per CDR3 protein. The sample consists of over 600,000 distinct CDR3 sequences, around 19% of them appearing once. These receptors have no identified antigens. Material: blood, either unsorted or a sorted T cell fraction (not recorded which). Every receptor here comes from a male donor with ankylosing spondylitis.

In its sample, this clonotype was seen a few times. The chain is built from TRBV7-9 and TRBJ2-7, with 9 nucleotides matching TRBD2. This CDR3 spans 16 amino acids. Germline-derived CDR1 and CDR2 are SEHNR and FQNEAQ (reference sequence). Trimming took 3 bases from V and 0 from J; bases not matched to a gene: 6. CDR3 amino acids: CASSLISGGTSYEQYF. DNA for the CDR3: TGTGCCAGCAGCTTGATTAGCGGGGGTACCTCCTACGAGCAGTACTTC.

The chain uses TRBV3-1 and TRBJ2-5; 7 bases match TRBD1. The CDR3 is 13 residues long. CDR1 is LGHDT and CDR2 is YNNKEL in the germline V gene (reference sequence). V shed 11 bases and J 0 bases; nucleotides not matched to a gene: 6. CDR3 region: CAGSTGNQETQYF. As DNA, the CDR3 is TGTGCCGGGTCGACAGGGAACCAAGAGACCCAGTACTTC.